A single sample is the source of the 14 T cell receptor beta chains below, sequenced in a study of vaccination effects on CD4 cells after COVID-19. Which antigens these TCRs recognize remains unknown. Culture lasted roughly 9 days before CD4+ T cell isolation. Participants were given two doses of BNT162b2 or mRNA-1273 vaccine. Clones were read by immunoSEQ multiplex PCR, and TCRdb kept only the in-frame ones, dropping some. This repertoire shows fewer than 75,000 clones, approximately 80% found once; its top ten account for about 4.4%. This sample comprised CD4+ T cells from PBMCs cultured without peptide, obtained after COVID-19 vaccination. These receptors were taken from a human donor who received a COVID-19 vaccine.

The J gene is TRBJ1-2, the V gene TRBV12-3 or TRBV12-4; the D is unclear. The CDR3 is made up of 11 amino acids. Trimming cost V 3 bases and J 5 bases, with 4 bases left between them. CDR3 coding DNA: TGTGCCAGCAGTTTCGGGTATGGCTACACCTTC. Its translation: CASSFGYGYTF.

CDR3 protein: CASSRHWGVGNQPQHF. The CDR3 DNA reads TGTGCCAGCAGCCGTCATTGGGGAGTGGGCAATCAGCCCCAGCATTTT. The V call is TRBV11-2, the J call TRBJ1-5, with D uncertain. V lost 5 bases to trimming and J lost 2 bases, with 16 bases between them. CDR3 length equals 16 residues. Germline loops: CDR1 SGHAT, CDR2 FQNNGV.

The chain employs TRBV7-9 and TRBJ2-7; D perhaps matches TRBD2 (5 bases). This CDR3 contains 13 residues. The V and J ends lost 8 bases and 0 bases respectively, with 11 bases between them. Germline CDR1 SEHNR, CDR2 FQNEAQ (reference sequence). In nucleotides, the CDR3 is TGTGCCAGCCTCCGGACTGGCTCCTACGAGCAGTACTTC. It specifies CASLRTGSYEQYF.

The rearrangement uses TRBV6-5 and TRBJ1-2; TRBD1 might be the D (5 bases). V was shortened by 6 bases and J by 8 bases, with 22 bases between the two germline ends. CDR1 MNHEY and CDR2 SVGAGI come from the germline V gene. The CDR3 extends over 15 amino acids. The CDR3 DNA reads TGTGCCAGCAGCCGAGAAACGGGACCCTCGAGGGGCTACACCTTC. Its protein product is CASSRETGPSRGYTF.

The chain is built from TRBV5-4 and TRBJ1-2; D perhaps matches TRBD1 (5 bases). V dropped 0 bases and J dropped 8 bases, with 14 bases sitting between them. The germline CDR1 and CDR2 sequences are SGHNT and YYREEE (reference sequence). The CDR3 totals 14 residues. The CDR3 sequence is CASSLGQTLRGYTF. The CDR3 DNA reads TGTGCCAGCAGCTTGGGACAGACCCTTAGAGGCTACACCTTC.

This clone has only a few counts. The CDR3 sequence: CASSSGQGVSPLHF. For the CDR3, the DNA is TGTGCCAGCAGCTCGGGACAGGGCGTATCACCCCTCCACTTT. The chain carries TRBV7-2 and TRBJ1-6, with 9 bases matching TRBD1. The CDR3 loop spans 14 amino acids. The germline V gene encodes CDR1 SGHTA and CDR2 FQGNSA. The V segment lost 4 bases and the J segment 10 bases; nucleotides outside the gene matches: 5.

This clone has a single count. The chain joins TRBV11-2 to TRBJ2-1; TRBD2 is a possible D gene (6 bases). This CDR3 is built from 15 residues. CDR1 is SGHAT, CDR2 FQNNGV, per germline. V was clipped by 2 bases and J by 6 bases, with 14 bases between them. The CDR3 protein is CASSLTSGTFNEQFF. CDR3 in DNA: TGTGCCAGCAGCTTAACTTCCGGGACTTTCAATGAGCAGTTCTTC.

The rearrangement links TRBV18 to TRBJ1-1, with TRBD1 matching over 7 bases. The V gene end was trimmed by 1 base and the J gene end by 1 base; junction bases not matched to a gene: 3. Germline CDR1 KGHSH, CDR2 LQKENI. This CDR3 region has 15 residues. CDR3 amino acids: CASSPRQGENTEAFF. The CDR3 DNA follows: TGTGCCAGCTCACCACGCCAGGGGGAGAACACTGAAGCTTTCTTT.

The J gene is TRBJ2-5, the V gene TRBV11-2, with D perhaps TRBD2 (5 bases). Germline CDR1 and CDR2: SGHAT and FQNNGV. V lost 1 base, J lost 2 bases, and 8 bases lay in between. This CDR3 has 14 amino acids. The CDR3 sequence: CASSLGAGQETQYF. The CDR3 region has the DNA TGTGCCAGCAGCTTAGGGGCGGGTCAAGAGACCCAGTACTTC.

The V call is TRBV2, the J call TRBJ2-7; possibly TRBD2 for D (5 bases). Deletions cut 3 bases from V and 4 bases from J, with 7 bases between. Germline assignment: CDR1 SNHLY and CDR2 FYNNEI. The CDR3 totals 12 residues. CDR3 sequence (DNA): TGTGCCAGCAGTGAGGGGAGATACGAGCAGTACTTC. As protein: CASSEGRYEQYF.

CDR3 amino acids: CASSLGQVDYGYTF. The CDR3 DNA sequence: TGTGCCAGCAGCTTAGGACAGGTGGACTATGGCTACACCTTC. This chain joins TRBV7-2 and TRBJ1-2; the D gene is possibly TRBD1 (6 bases). The CDR3 is made up of 14 amino acids. Per the germline V gene, CDR1 is SGHTA and CDR2 is FQGNSA. V gave up 1 base and J gave up 3 bases, with 9 bases separating them.

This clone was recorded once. The DNA for the CDR3 is TGTGCCAGCAGCCCCGGGGGGGTTACTGAAAAACTGTTTTTT. Its protein is CASSPGGVTEKLFF. This chain connects TRBV28 to TRBJ1-4; the D gene is possibly TRBD1 (5 bases). Trimming left V 6 bases short and J 7 bases short, with 15 bases between. Germline CDR1 reads MDHEN; CDR2 reads SYDVKM. The CDR3 loop spans 14 amino acids.

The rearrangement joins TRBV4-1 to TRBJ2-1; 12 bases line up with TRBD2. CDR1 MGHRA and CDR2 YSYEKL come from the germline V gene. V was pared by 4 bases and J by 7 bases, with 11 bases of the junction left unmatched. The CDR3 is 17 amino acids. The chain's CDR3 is CASSRAPTSGRINEQFF. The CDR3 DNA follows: TGCGCCAGCAGCCGCGCCCCGACTAGCGGGAGAATAAATGAGCAGTTCTTC.

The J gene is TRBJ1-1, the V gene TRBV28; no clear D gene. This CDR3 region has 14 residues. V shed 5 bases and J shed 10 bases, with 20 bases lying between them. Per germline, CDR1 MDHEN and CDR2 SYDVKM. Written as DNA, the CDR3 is TGTGCCAGCAGTCCTCCCAGAGCCCACTTGGGAGCTTTCTTT. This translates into CASSPPRAHLGAFF.